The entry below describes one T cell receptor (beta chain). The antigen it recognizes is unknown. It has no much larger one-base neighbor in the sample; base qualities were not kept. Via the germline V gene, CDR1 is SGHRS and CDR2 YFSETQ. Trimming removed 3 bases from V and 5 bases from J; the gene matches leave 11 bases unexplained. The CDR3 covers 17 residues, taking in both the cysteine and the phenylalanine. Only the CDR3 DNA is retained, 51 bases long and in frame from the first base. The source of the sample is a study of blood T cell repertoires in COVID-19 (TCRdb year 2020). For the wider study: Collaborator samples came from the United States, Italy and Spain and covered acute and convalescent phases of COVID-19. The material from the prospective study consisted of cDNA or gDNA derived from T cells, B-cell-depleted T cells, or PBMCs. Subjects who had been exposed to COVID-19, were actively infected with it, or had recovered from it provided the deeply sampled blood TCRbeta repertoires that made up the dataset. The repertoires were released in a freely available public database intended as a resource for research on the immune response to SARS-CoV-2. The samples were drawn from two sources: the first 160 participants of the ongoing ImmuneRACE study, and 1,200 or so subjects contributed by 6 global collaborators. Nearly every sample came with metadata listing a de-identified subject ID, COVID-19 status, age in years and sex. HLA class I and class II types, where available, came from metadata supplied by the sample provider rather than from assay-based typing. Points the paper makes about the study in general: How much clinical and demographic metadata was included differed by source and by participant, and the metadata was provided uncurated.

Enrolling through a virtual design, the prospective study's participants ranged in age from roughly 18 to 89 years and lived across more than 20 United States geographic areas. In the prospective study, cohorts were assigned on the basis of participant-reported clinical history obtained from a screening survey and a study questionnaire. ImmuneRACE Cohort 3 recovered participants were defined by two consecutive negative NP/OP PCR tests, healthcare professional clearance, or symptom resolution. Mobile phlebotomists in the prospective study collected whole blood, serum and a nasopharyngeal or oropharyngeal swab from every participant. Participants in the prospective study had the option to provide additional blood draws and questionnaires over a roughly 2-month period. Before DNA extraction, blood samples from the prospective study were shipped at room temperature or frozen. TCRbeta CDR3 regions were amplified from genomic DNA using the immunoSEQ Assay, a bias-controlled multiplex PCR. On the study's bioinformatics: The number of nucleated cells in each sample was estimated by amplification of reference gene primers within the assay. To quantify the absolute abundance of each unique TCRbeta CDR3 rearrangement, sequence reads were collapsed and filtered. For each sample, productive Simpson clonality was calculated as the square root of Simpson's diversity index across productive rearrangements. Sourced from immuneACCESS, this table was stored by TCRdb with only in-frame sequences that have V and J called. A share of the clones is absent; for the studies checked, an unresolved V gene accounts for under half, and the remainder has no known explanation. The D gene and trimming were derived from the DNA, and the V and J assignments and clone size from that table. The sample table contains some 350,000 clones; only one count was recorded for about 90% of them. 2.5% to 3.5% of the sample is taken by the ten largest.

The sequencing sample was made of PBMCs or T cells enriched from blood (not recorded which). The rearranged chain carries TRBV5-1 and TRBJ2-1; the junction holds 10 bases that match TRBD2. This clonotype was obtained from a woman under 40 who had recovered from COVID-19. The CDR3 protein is CASSSYPGTSEDNEQFF. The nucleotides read TGCGCCAGCAGCTCTTATCCCGGGACTAGCGAAGACAATGAGCAGTTCTTC.